This TCR beta chain was recovered during a study of graft-versus-host responses after intestinal transplantation. Using immunoSEQ multiplex PCR, the repertoire was profiled, and TCRdb retains in-frame clones only, with some absent. Counted here are around 21,000 clones, 30% to 40% occurring once; the ten biggest clones make up approximately 9.6%. With about 200,000 irradiated, violet-dye-labeled stimulator cells, about 200,000 CFSE-labeled responder cells were plated. Sequences were derived from alloreactive CD8+ T cells from a mixed lymphocyte reaction culture, sampled before intestinal transplant. Sample subset: CFSE-low proliferating T cells sorted from roughly six-day pre-transplant mixed lymphocyte reaction (GvH or HvG direction). The clonotype originates from a human patient who received an intestinal transplant.

This chain's CDR3 is CASSLDGFTGELFF. The CDR3 DNA is TGCGCCAGCAGCTTGGATGGGTTCACCGGGGAGCTGTTTTTT. The chain combines TRBV5-1 with TRBJ2-2; D unresolved. The germline V gene encodes CDR1 SGHRS and CDR2 YFSETQ. With 0 bases removed from V and 4 bases from J, the gap between germline ends came to 7 bases. The CDR3 totals 14 residues.